A single sample is the source of the 14 T cell receptor beta chains below, sequenced in a study of early T cells in non-severe SARS-CoV-2 infection. TCRdb used MiXCR to reprocess the 5' RACE reads, holding one entry per CDR3 protein. The sample lists some 52,000 distinct CDR3 sequences; around 8% were seen once. The material sequenced was whole blood. The source of these receptors is an adult who was a healthcare worker with PCR-confirmed SARS-CoV-2 infection or an uninfected control (not recorded which).

This clonotype was seen only a few times. The V gene is TRBV29-1, the J gene TRBJ1-2, with 8 bases aligning to TRBD1. Per the germline V gene, CDR1 is SQVTM and CDR2 is ANQGSEA. V lost 6 bases and J lost 2; bases outside the gene matches: 2. The CDR3 has 12 amino acids. DNA for the CDR3: TGCAGCGTGTGGACAGGGAACTATGGCTACACCTTC. Translated: CSVWTGNYGYTF.

Only a few counts were recorded for this clonotype. The genes are TRBV28 and TRBJ1-2; D is possibly TRBD1 (5 bases). This CDR3 has 13 residues. With 3 bases removed from V and 6 bases from J, the gap between germline ends came to 11 bases. Germline CDR1 reads MDHEN; CDR2 reads SYDVKM. CDR3 in DNA: TGTGCCAGCAGTTTGGCCAGGGTTAATGGCTACACCTTC. Translating it yields CASSLARVNGYTF.

This clonotype was observed many times. The chain recombines TRBV18 with TRBJ2-1; maybe TRBD2 (6 bases). The CDR3 contains 15 residues. Trimming removed 1 base at V and 1 base at J, with 8 bases between. Germline CDR1 reads KGHSH; CDR2 reads LQKENI. CDR3 protein: CASSPRRVSYNEQFF. The CDR3 region has the DNA TGTGCCAGCTCACCACGGAGGGTGTCCTACAATGAGCAGTTCTTC.

The chain combines TRBV6-6 with TRBJ2-5; D perhaps matches TRBD1 (7 bases). Trimming shortened V by 5 bases and J by 5 bases, and 15 bases separated the two germline ends. The CDR3 sequence is 14 residues long. The germline gives CDR1 MNHNY, CDR2 SVGAGI (reference sequence). The CDR3 coding sequence is TGTGCCAGCAGTGCACCAGGGGGGCGGGAGACCCAGTACTTC. Protein product: CASSAPGGRETQYF.

The J gene is TRBJ2-5, the V gene TRBV11-3, with D maybe TRBD2 (6 bases). Germline CDR1 and CDR2: SGHNT and YENEEA. The V end lost 3 bases, the J end lost 2 bases, and 19 bases lay between the germline ends. This CDR3 region has 17 residues. The CDR3 region is CASSFVPKTAGQETQYF. CDR3 sequence (DNA): TGTGCCAGCAGCTTCGTCCCTAAGACGGCGGGACAAGAGACCCAGTACTTC. Combining the CDR3 with reference TRBV11-3 and TRBJ2-5 gives the whole variable domain EAGVVQSPRYKIIEKKQPVAFWCNPISGHNTLYWYLQNLGQGPELLIRYENEEAVDDSQLPKDRFSAERLKGVDSTLKIQPAELGDSAVYLCASSFVPKTAGQETQYFGPGTRLLVL.

This chain joins TRBV5-1 and TRBJ1-4; D gene uncertain. The V gene's germline CDR1 is SGHRS and CDR2 YFSETQ. V was shortened by 4 bases and J by 0 bases, with 13 bases between the two germline ends. The length of the CDR3 is 16 residues. CDR3 sequence (DNA): TGCGCCAGCAGCCTGGCGGCTGGGACAACTAATGAAAAACTGTTTTTT. Its translation is CASSLAAGTTNEKLFF.

This chain joins TRBV4-1 and TRBJ1-1, with D perhaps matching TRBD1 (5 bases). The V gene lost 1 base and the J gene lost 3 bases, with 12 bases spanning the gap. From germline, CDR1 is MGHRA and CDR2 YSYEKL. The CDR3 runs to 15 residues. The CDR3 loop is CASSQVAGRDTEAFF. For the CDR3, the DNA is TGCGCCAGCAGCCAAGTGGCAGGGCGAGACACTGAAGCTTTCTTT.

This clonotype was detected many times. The chain couples TRBV2 to TRBJ1-2, with 9 nucleotides matching TRBD1. The ends lost 6 bases at V and 2 bases at J; junction bases unmatched: 4. The V gene's germline CDR1 is SNHLY and CDR2 FYNNEI. The CDR3 extends over 14 amino acids. In DNA form, the CDR3 reads TGTGCCAGCAGGGGGACAGGGACCAACTATGGCTACACCTTC. It is translated as CASRGTGTNYGYTF.

The CDR3 nucleotides read TGCGCCAGCAGCAACGGACAGAGAAGAGGCGAAAAACTGTTTTTT. Translation: CASSNGQRRGEKLFF. This chain joins TRBV5-1 and TRBJ1-4; maybe TRBD1 (6 bases). V lost 4 bases and J 8 bases, leaving 18 bases between the germline ends. CDR3 size: 15 residues. Germline CDR1 SGHRS, CDR2 YFSETQ.

This clonotype showed up just a few times. The J gene is TRBJ2-7, the V gene TRBV13; TRBD1 agrees at 12 bases. Losses at the gene ends were 2 bases for V and 4 bases for J; bases not matched to a gene: 3. Germline loops: CDR1 PRHDT, CDR2 FYEKMQ (reference sequence). This CDR3 spans 15 amino acids. CDR3 residues: CASSLKGQGAYEQYF. Here the CDR3 DNA reads TGTGCCAGCAGCTTAAAGGGACAGGGGGCGTACGAGCAGTACTTC.

The rearrangement joins TRBV7-3 to TRBJ1-1; 7 bases are a match to TRBD1. The germline CDR1 and CDR2 sequences are SGHTA and FQGTGA. With V trimmed by 2 bases and J by 2 bases, 8 bases remained unmatched. The CDR3 totals 16 residues. The DNA for the CDR3 is TGTGCCAGCAGCTTACAGGGGGGCTATGGTAACACTGAAGCTTTCTTT. Protein product: CASSLQGGYGNTEAFF.

This clonotype was observed a few times. J is TRBJ2-5 and V is TRBV11-2; D remains ambiguous. Germline CDR1 SGHAT, CDR2 FQNNGV. CDR3 length: 11 amino acids. With 4 bases removed from V and 9 bases from J, the gap between germline ends came to 9 bases. The chain's CDR3 is CASSSGPPQYF. The CDR3 bases are TGTGCCAGCAGCTCCGGACCCCCCCAGTACTTC.

This clonotype came up a few times. The chain combines TRBV12-3 or TRBV12-4 with TRBJ1-6; D is possibly TRBD1 (6 bases). This CDR3 region has 15 residues. Between the trimmed V and J ends, which lost 7 bases and 3 bases, there was a span of 13 bases. The CDR3: CASTRADSYNSPLHF. CDR3 in DNA: TGTGCCAGCACCCGGGCGGACAGCTATAATTCACCCCTCCACTTT.

This clonotype was observed a handful of times. V and J are TRBV28 and TRBJ2-7; D is possibly TRBD1 (7 bases). The V end lost 5 bases, the J end lost 1 base, and 12 bases lay between the germline ends. The CDR3 runs 14 residues. Germline loops: CDR1 MDHEN, CDR2 SYDVKM. CDR3 protein: CASSAGQTSYEQYF. The CDR3 region has the DNA TGTGCCAGCAGTGCGGGACAGACTTCCTACGAGCAGTACTTC.